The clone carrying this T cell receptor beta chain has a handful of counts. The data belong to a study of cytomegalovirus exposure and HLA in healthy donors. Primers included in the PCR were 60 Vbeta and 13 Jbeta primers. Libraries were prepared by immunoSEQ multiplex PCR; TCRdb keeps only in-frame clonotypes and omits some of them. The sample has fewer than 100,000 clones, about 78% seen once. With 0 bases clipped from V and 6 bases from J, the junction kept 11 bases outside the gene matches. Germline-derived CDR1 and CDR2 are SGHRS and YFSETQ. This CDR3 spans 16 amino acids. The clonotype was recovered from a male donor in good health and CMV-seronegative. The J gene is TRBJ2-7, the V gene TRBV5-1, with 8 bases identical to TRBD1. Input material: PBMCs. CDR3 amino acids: CASSLANRQGAAEQYF. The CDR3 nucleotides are TGCGCCAGCAGCTTGGCCAATCGCCAGGGGGCGGCCGAGCAGTACTTC. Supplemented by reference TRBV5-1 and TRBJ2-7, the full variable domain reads KAGVTQTPRYLIKTRGQQVTLSCSPISGHRSVSWYQQTPGQGLQFLFEYFSETQRNKGNFPGRFSGRQFSNSRSEMNVSTLELGDSALYLCASSLANRQGAAEQYFGPGTRLTVT.